This record concerns one T cell receptor (beta chain) sequence. Extracted from the samples, RNA was reverse transcribed into cDNA to serve as the sequencing template. Method: immunoSEQ multiplex PCR; TCRdb's copy keeps in-frame clones and lacks some. Seen here are 150,000 or so clones, roughly 44% observed once, and the top ten hold approximately 6.6%. This sample was included in a study of CD8+ T cells in alopecia areata. Study in general: It was oral tofacitinib, at 5 to 10 mg twice daily, that treated patients received.

CDR1 SGHRS and CDR2 YFSETQ come from the germline V gene. The CDR3 length is 17 residues. After removal of 0 bases from V and 2 bases from J, the junction contained 7 bases not matched to a gene. Sequencing input: CD4+ T cells sorted from blood. The chain employs TRBV5-1 and TRBJ2-7; 11 nucleotides match TRBD2. The sequence was obtained from a human donor with alopecia areata. The DNA of the CDR3 is TGCGCCAGCAGCTTGGTGGGACTAGCGGCCAGTCCCTACGAGCAGTACTTC. Protein sequence: CASSLVGLAASPYEQYF. The full variable domain, completed using reference TRBV5-1 and TRBJ2-7, is KAGVTQTPRYLIKTRGQQVTLSCSPISGHRSVSWYQQTPGQGLQFLFEYFSETQRNKGNFPGRFSGRQFSNSRSEMNVSTLELGDSALYLCASSLVGLAASPYEQYFGPGTRLTVT.